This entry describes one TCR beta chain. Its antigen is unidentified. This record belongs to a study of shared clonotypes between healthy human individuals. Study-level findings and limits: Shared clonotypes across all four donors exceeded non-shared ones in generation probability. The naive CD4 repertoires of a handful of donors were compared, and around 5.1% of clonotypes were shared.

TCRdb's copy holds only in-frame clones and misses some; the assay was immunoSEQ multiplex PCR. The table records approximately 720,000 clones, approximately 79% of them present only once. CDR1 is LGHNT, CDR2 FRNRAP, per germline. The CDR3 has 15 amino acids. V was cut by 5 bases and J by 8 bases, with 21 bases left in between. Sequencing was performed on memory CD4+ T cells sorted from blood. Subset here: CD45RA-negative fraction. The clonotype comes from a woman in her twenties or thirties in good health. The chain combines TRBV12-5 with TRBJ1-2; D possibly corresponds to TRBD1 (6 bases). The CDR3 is CASGNTPGTRKGYTF. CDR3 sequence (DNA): TGTGCTAGTGGTAATACACCGGGGACACGAAAAGGCTACACCTTC.